This TCR beta chain is from a study of T cell repertoires in cytomegalovirus infection. V was shortened by 1 base and J by 2 bases, with 15 bases between the two germline ends. CDR3 size: 17 residues. Germline CDR1 SGHKS, CDR2 YYEKEE (reference sequence). MiXCR was run by TCRdb on the reads, yielding one entry per CDR3 protein. This table has around 200,000 distinct CDR3 sequences, approximately 17% appearing once. This receptor was taken from a human donor in good health (CMV status not recorded). Some clones in this sample may be carry-over from other donors' samples. The sample consisted of CD8+ T cells from PBMCs. V and J are TRBV5-5 and TRBJ2-2; D is undetermined. The CDR3, as DNA: TGTGCCAGCAGCTTGCGACCCGATCCGTATAACACCGGGGAGCTGTTTTTT. Its translation is CASSLRPDPYNTGELFF.